A selection of T cell receptor beta chains follows, all from one sample in a study of cytomegalovirus exposure and HLA in healthy donors. The data were produced by immunoSEQ multiplex PCR, yet TCRdb's version contains in-frame clones alone and is incomplete. The table lists roughly 150,000 clones, 65% to 85% of them singletons. The sequenced material came from PBMCs. The receptors were sampled from a woman between 45 and 65 years old in good health and CMV-seropositive. Each CDR3 is given with its conserved first and last residue.

TRBV30	TRBJ1-1	CAWSDWTGNTEAFF
TRBV5-1	TRBJ1-2	CASSTSGTLNYGYTF
TRBV5-1	TRBJ1-6	CASSLDQTGVGDPLHF
TRBV6-5	TRBJ2-3	CASTGDGTDTQYF
TRBV4-1	TRBJ1-6	CASSQVAGTGTTPLHF
TRBV7-9	TRBJ2-1	CASSPRDRGSNEQFF
TRBV6-1	TRBJ2-7	CASSYIHEQYF
TRBV2	TRBJ1-4	CASRDRIGLSEKLFF
TRBV7-3	TRBJ1-1	CASSLGAVNTEAFF
TRBV4-1	TRBJ2-7	CASSQASGGYSYEQYF
TRBV5-1	TRBJ2-7	CASRPQGANYEQYF
TRBV5-1	TRBJ1-1	CASSRNQGEAFF
TRBV10-1	TRBJ2-7	CASSERRSVGEQYF
TRBV18	TRBJ1-2	CASSRGTGVNYGYTF
TRBV9	TRBJ2-7	CASSVAERAEQYF
TRBV5-1	TRBJ1-2	CASSLSGREGYTF